This is a list of T cell receptor beta chains from one sample in a study of blood T cells in healthy people across ages. TCRdb passed the 5' RACE reads through MiXCR, listing each CDR3 protein once. The sample has 1,800,000 or so distinct CDR3 sequences, around 42% seen once. Sequencing input: blood. The receptors shown here come from a human donor in good health. Each CDR3 is given with its conserved first and last residue. A D gene is named only where the DNA matches it firmly. Clone size is not always given. Where it is, it says once, few, many or a class for expanded clones.

abundance,j_gene,v_gene,d_gene,CDR3nt,CDR3aa
.,TRBJ2-3,TRBV29-1,.,TGCAGCGTTGGCGGGGAACTCACAGATACGCAGTATTTT,CSVGGELTDTQYF
once,TRBJ2-3,TRBV13,TRBD2,TGTGCCAGCAGCCGTATTAATAGCGGGGGGAACACAGATACGCAGTATTTT,CASSRINSGGNTDTQYF
many,TRBJ2-5,TRBV15,TRBD2,TGTGCCACCAGCAGAGATCGGGGACTAGCGGGGGCTCAGGGGACCCAGTACTTC,CATSRDRGLAGAQGTQYF
few,TRBJ1-5,TRBV4-1,TRBD1,TGCGCCAGCAGCTCAGACAGGGGTTTGGGTCAGCCCCAGCATTTT,CASSSDRGLGQPQHF
few,TRBJ2-1,TRBV3-1,.,TGTGCCAGCAGCCGGCCCACTCGGACGTACAATGAGCAGTTCTTC,CASSRPTRTYNEQFF
once,TRBJ2-1,TRBV7-9,TRBD2,TGTGCCAGCAGCCCCAGCGGGACCCTCAATGAGCAGTTCTTC,CASSPSGTLNEQFF
few,TRBJ2-6,TRBV6-4,.,TGTGCCAGCAGTGCCCAGAGCTCTGGGGCCAACGTCCTGACTTTC,CASSAQSSGANVLTF
.,TRBJ1-4,TRBV5-1,.,TGCGCCAGCAGCTCGGCGGCAGGGATTAATGAAAAACTGTTTTTT,CASSSAAGINEKLFF
many,TRBJ1-2,TRBV29-1,.,TGCAGCGTTGAAGAGGATGGCTACACCTTC,CSVEEDGYTF
.,TRBJ2-2,TRBV6-5,TRBD1,TGTGCCAGCAGTTATTGGACAGGGGGAGCCGGGGAGCTGTTTTTT,CASSYWTGGAGELFF
.,TRBJ1-2,TRBV7-2,.,TGTGCCAGCAGCTTAGTAACGGCAGAAGTCTATGGCTACACCTTC,CASSLVTAEVYGYTF
few,TRBJ2-7,TRBV7-2,TRBD2,TGTGCCAGCAGCTTAGAAGGGACTAGCGGCGTCTACGAGCAGTACTTC,CASSLEGTSGVYEQYF
.,TRBJ2-5,TRBV12-3/TRBV12-4,.,TGTGCCAGCAGTTTCCCACAGGTCCAGGAGACCCAGTACTTC,CASSFPQVQETQYF
few,TRBJ2-1,TRBV24-1,TRBD2,TGTGCCACCAGTGATTTAGCGGGGAATGGCAATGAGCAGTTCTTC,CATSDLAGNGNEQFF
few,TRBJ2-3,TRBV10-3,.,TGTGCCATCAGTGACCCTTCCAGGGCGGGGGATACGCAGTATTTT,CAISDPSRAGDTQYF
many,TRBJ2-4,TRBV7-2,TRBD2,TGTGCCAGCAGCCCGCGGGGGGGCAACATTCAGTACTTC,CASSPRGGNIQYF
few,TRBJ1-2,TRBV11-1,TRBD1,TGTGCCAGCAGCCGAGGGACAGGCCCTAATGGCTACACCTTC,CASSRGTGPNGYTF
once,TRBJ1-1,TRBV2,.,TGTGCCAGCAGCCCCGCGGGCTCCCTAACCCCGCCGAACACTGAAGCTTTCTTT,CASSPAGSLTPPNTEAFF